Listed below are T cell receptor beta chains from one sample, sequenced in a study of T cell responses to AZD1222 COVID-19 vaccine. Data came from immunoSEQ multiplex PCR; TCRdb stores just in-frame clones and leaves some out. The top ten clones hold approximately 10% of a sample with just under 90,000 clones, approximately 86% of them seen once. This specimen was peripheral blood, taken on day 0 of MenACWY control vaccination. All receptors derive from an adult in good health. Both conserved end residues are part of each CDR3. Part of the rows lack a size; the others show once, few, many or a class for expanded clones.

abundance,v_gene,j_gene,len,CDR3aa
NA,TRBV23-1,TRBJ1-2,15,CASSPPLGGPYGYTF
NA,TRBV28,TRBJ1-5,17,CASSPTLGQGDEQPQHF
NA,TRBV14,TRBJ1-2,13,CASTQGQGNGYTF
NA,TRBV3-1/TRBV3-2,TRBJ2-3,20,CASSQVGPDLRFSSTDTQYF
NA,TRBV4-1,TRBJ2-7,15,CASSQVAGLTYEQYF
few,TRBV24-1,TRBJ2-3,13,CATKASGTDTQYF
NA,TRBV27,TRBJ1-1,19,CASSSTGTGGFKLNTEAFF
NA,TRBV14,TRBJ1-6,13,CASSPDRSSPLHF
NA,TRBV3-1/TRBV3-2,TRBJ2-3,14,CASSPGTGEVPRKF
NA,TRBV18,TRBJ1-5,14,CASSPGGGYQPQHF
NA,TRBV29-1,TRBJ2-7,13,CSALVGQAYEQYF
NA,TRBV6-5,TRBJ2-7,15,CASREGGGHSYEQYF
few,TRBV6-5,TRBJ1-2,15,CASSLQGGSGYGYTF
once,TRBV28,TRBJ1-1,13,CASSPRGQIEAFF
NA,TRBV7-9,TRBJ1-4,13,CASTRPENEKLFF
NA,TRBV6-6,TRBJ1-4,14,CASTLTGTGEKLFF
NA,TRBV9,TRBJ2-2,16,CASSVVSGEITGELFF
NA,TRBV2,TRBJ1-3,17,CASRPKSRDVSGNTIYF
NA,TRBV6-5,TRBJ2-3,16,CASTYSGLAGIDTQYF
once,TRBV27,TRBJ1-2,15,CASSLSRTTANGYTF